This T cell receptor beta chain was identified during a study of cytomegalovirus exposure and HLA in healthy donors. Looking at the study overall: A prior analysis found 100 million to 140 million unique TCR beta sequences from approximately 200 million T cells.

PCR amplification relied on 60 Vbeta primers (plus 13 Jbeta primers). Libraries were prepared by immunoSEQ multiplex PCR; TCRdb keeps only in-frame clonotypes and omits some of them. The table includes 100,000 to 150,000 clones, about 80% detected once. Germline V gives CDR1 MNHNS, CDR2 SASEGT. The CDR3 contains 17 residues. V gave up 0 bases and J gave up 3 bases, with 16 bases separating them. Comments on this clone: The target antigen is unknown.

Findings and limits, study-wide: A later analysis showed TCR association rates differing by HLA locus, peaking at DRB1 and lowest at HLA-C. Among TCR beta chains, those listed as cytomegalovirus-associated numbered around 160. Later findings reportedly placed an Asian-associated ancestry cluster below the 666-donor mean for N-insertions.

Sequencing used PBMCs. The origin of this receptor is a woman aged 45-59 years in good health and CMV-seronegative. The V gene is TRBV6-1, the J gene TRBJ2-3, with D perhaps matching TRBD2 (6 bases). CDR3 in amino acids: CASSEALGGSGTDTQYF. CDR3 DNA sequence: TGTGCCAGCAGTGAAGCGCTGGGGGGAAGTGGGACAGATACGCAGTATTTT.